This T cell receptor beta chain derives from a study of blood T cells in healthy people across ages. Study-wide results and limits: With donor CMV status unknown, expanded clonotype changes were possibly confounded.

Through a sample-barcoded 5' primer and a J-beta primer mix, a second PCR was run for about 6 to 12 cycles. TCRdb fed the 5' RACE reads into MiXCR, producing one record per CDR3 protein. The sample records about 1.1 million distinct CDR3 sequences, roughly two fifths being singletons. Comment on this clonotype: What it recognizes is unknown.

Germline trimming cut 5 bases from V and 10 bases from J; bases unmatched to any gene: 8. The V gene's germline CDR1 is SQVTM and CDR2 ANQGSEA. CDR3 size: 12 residues. The authors isolated at least 7 million PBMCs per sample. This sequence was found in a man younger than 35 in good health. Sequencing was performed on blood. The J gene is TRBJ1-2, the V gene TRBV29-1; TRBD1 matches at 9 bases. CDR3 bases: TGCAGCGTTTCCGGGACAGGGCTAGACTACACCTTC. Encoded protein: CSVSGTGLDYTF. Full variable domain (missing parts from reference TRBV29-1 and TRBJ1-2): SAVISQKPSRDICQRGTSLTIQCQVDSQVTMMFWYRQQPGQSLTLIATANQGSEATYESGFVIDKFPISRPNLTFSTLTVSNMSPEDSSIYLCSVSGTGLDYTFGSGTRLTVV.